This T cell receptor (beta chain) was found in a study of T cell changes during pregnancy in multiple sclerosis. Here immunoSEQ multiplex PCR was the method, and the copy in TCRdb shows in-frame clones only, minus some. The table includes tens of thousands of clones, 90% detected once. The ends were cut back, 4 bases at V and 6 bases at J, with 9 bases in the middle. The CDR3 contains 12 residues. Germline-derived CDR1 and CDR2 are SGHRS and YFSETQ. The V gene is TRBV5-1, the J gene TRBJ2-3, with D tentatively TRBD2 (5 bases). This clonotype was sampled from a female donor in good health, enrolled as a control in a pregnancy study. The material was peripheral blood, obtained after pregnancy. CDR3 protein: CASSQRADTQYF. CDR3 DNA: TGCGCCAGCAGCCAGAGGGCGGATACGCAGTATTTT.